The 12 T cell receptor beta chains below come from one sample, sequenced in a study of CD8 T cells in ankylosing spondylitis. No antigen has been assigned to these receptors. Study findings and constraints: What appeared characteristic of ankylosing spondylitis blood was a TCR beta motif of fewer than ten highly homologous variants.

TCRdb re-analysed the 5' RACE reads in MiXCR, keeping a single row per CDR3 protein. Of 220,000 or so distinct CDR3 sequences listed, about 17% are singletons. Sequencing input: blood, either unsorted or a sorted T cell fraction (not recorded which). All receptors derive from a male donor with ankylosing spondylitis.

This sequence joins TRBV12-3 or TRBV12-4 and TRBJ2-2; tentatively, D is TRBD1 (6 bases). The CDR3 has 15 residues. The ends were cut back, 9 bases at V and 4 bases at J, with 18 bases in the middle. The CDR3 spells CASDPGDGFTGELFF. The CDR3 DNA reads as TGTGCCAGTGATCCAGGGGATGGGTTCACCGGGGAGCTGTTTTTT.

The chain joins TRBV6-5 to TRBJ2-1; 8 bases match TRBD2. Germline values: CDR1 MNHEY, CDR2 SVGAGI. With V trimmed by 6 bases and J by 7 bases, 11 bases remained unmatched. The CDR3 spans 15 residues. The CDR3 loop reads CASRYQRERWNEQFF. DNA for the CDR3: TGTGCCAGCAGGTACCAGCGGGAGAGATGGAATGAGCAGTTCTTC.

This rearrangement joins TRBV4-1 to TRBJ2-1, with 9 bases lining up with TRBD1. Trimming at V came to 5 bases and at J to 6 bases, leaving 5 bases not matched to a gene. CDR1 is MGHRA, CDR2 YSYEKL, per germline. There are 14 residues in the CDR3. CDR3 in amino acids: CASSSGQGINEQFF. Here the CDR3 DNA reads TGCGCCAGCAGCTCGGGACAGGGTATCAATGAGCAGTTCTTC.

The V gene is TRBV4-1, the J gene TRBJ1-4; no reliable D call. Germline CDR1 MGHRA, CDR2 YSYEKL. There are 14 residues in the CDR3. The V gene lost 0 bases and the J gene lost 7 bases, with 9 bases spanning the gap. This CDR3 is CASSQEGRVEKLFF. The CDR3 DNA reads TGCGCCAGCAGCCAAGAGGGGAGGGTTGAAAAACTGTTTTTT.

J is TRBJ1-5 and V is TRBV4-3; D perhaps matches TRBD1 (5 bases). This CDR3 has 15 amino acids. V was clipped by 2 bases and J by 12 bases, with 20 bases between them. Germline assignment: CDR1 LGHNA and CDR2 YSLEER. This chain's CDR3 is CASSQTFWGGQYQHF. CDR3 nucleotide sequence: TGCGCCAGCAGCCAAACTTTTTGGGGGGGTCAGTACCAGCATTTT.

Only a few counts were recorded for this clonotype. This chain connects TRBV7-9 to TRBJ2-3; 9 bases map to TRBD1. CDR1 SEHNR and CDR2 FQNEAQ come from the germline V gene (reference sequence). This CDR3 contains 17 residues. V lost 4 bases, J lost 8 bases, and 16 bases stayed unmatched. The CDR3 nucleotides read TGTGCCAGCAGCTCTACAGGGGGCCGGGAGCGGGGAGCTACGCAGTATTTT. Translating it yields CASSSTGGRERGATQYF. Combining the CDR3 with reference TRBV7-9 and TRBJ2-3 gives the whole variable domain DTGVSQNPRHKITKRGQNVTFRCDPISEHNRLYWYRQTLGQGPEFLTYFQNEAQLEKSRLLSDRFSAERPKGSFSTLEIQRTEQGDSAMYLCASSSTGGRERGATQYFGPGTRLTVL.

A few counts support this clonotype. The chain carries TRBV4-1 and TRBJ1-5; D is possibly TRBD1 (6 bases). Trimming removed 2 bases at V and 4 bases at J, with 15 bases between. The germline gives CDR1 MGHRA, CDR2 YSYEKL. This CDR3 is built from 16 residues. This CDR3 reads CASSQTDRLPNQPQHF. DNA of the CDR3: TGCGCCAGCAGCCAAACTGACAGGCTCCCTAATCAGCCCCAGCATTTT.

The rearrangement links TRBV12-3 or TRBV12-4 to TRBJ2-5, with TRBD2 as a possible D gene (5 bases). The CDR3 covers 14 residues. With 4 bases removed from V and 2 bases from J, the gap between germline ends came to 11 bases. CDR3 in DNA: TGTGCCAGCAGTTCAACCGGGATACAAGAGACCCAGTACTTC. Translated, it gives CASSSTGIQETQYF.

The chain carries TRBV6-5 and TRBJ2-1; D possibly corresponds to TRBD2 (7 bases). Per the germline V gene, CDR1 is MNHEY and CDR2 is SVGAGI. The V end was cut by 0 bases, the J end by 6 bases, with 9 bases between. The CDR3 sequence is 14 residues long. The CDR3 nucleotides are TGTGCCAGCAGTTACTCACGGGGGGCCAATGAGCAGTTCTTC. Its protein is CASSYSRGANEQFF.

This clonotype occurred a few times. This rearrangement joins TRBV6-1 to TRBJ2-1; 7 bases are a match to TRBD2. The junction had 9 bases not matched to a gene; V was cut back by 6 bases and J by 4 bases. This CDR3 contains 15 residues. Germline V CDR1 and CDR2: MNHNS, SASEGT. The CDR3 DNA is TGTGCCAGCAGCCCCGGGGGGTATGGGTACAATGAGCAGTTCTTC. Translated, it gives CASSPGGYGYNEQFF.

The chain couples TRBV6-1 to TRBJ2-5; D might be TRBD1 or TRBD2, each matching 5 bases. The CDR3 loop spans 15 amino acids. Per germline, CDR1 MNHNS and CDR2 SASEGT. Trimming shortened V by 5 bases and J by 5 bases, and 18 bases separated the two germline ends. The CDR3 DNA is TGTGCCAGCAGTACCGGGACGCAAACTGTGGAGACCCAGTACTTC. This sequence encodes CASSTGTQTVETQYF.

This clonotype was detected a few times. The V and J genes are TRBV20-1 and TRBJ2-7; 9 nucleotides agree with TRBD2. The CDR3 sequence is 15 residues long. Per the germline V gene, CDR1 is DFQATT and CDR2 is SNEGSKA (reference sequence). J was trimmed by 4 bases and V by 0 bases; bases with no gene match: 7. This chain's CDR3 is CSARDLLAGQYEQYF. The CDR3 coding sequence is TGCAGTGCTAGAGATCTACTAGCGGGCCAATACGAGCAGTACTTC.